This T cell receptor beta chain is from a study of neurological immune-mediated disorders. The CDR3 runs 13 residues. Germline-derived CDR1 and CDR2 are SEHNR and FQNEAQ (reference sequence). Deletions cut 5 bases from V and 3 bases from J, with 11 bases between. TCRdb recomputed calls from the 5' RACE reads with MiXCR, one row per CDR3 protein. The sample has some 22,000 distinct CDR3 sequences, about 13% seen once. Study results and caveats: No sharing of CDR3 amino acid sequences was observed among expanded clones across subjects, suggesting private repertoires in all groups.

Time point of the sample: technical triplicate 1. Sorted libraries came from around 990,000 CD4+ or CD8+ T cells. Many counts were recorded for this clonotype. Its cognate antigen is unknown. This rearrangement joins TRBV7-9 to TRBJ2-7; a possible D gene is TRBD1 (6 bases). The receptor was isolated from a female donor with HTLV-1-associated myelopathy (HAM/TSP). The sequencing input was CD4+ T cells from blood. The CDR3 region has the DNA TGTGCCAGCAGCCCGGGACATAACTACGAGCAGTACTTC. It is translated as CASSPGHNYEQYF.